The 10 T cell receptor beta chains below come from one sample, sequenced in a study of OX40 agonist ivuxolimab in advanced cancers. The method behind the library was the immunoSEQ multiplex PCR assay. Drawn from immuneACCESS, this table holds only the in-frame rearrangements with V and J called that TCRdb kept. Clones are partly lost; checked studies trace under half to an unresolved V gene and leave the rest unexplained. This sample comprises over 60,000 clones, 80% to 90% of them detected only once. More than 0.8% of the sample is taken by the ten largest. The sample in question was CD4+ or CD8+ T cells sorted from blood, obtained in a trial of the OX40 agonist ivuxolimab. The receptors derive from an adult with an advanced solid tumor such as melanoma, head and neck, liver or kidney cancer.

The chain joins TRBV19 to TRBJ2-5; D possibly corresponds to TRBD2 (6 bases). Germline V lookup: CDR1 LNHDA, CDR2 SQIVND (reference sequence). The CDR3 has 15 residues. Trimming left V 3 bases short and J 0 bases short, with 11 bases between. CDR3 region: CASSMRRDNQETQYF. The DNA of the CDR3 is TGTGCCAGTAGTATGCGGCGGGATAACCAAGAGACCCAGTACTTC.

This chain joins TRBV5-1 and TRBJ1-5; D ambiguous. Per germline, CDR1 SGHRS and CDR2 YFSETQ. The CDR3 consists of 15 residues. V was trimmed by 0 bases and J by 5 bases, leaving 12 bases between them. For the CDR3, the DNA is TGCGCCAGCAGCTTGGACGGCTTTAGTGATCAGCCCCAGCATTTT. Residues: CASSLDGFSDQPQHF.

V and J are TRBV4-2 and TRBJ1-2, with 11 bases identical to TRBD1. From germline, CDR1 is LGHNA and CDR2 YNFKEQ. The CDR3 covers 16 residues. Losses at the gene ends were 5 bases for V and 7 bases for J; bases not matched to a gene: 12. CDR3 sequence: CASSVRDRGSGSGYTF. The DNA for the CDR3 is TGTGCCAGCAGCGTCCGGGACAGGGGGTCCGGTAGTGGCTACACCTTC.

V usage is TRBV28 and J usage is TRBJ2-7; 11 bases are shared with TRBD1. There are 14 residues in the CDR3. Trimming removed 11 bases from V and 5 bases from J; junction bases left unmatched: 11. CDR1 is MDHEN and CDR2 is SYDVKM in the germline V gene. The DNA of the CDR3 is TGTGCCGGCACCGACGGACAGGGGGCCCACGAGCAGTACTTC. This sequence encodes CAGTDGQGAHEQYF.

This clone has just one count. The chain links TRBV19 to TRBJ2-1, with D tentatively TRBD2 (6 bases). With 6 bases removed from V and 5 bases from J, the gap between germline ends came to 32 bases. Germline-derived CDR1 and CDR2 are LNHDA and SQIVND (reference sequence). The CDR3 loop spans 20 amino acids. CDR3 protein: CASRAHGREALMSENNEQFF. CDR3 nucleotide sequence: TGTGCCAGTAGGGCCCATGGCAGGGAGGCCCTCATGTCGGAAAACAATGAGCAGTTCTTC.

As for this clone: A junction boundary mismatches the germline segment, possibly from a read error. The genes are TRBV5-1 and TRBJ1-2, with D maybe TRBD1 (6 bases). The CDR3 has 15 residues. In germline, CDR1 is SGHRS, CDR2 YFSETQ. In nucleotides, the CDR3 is TGTGCCAGCAGCTTGTCGGGGGGCAACAACTATGGCTACACCTTC. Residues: CASSLSGGNNYGYTF.

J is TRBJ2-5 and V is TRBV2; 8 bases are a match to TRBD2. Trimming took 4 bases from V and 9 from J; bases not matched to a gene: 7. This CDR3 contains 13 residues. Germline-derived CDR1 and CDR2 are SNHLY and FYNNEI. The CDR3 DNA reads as TGTGCCAGCAGTGCCGGGGGGGGTTTTGCCCAGTACTTC. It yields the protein CASSAGGGFAQYF.

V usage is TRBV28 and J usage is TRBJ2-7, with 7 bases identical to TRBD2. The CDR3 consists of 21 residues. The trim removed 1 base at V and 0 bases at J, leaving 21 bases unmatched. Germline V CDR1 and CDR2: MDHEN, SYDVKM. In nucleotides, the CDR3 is TGTGCCAGCAGTTTATTAAGCGGGACCCTCATCGGCGGCGGGACCTCCTACGAGCAGTACTTC. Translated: CASSLLSGTLIGGGTSYEQYF.

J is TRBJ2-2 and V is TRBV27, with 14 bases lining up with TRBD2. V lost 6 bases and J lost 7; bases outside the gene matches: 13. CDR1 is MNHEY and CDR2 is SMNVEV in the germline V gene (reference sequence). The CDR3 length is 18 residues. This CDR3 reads CASSHGLAGGKVVGELFF. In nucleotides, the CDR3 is TGTGCCAGCAGCCATGGACTAGCGGGGGGAAAGGTGGTCGGGGAGCTGTTTTTT.

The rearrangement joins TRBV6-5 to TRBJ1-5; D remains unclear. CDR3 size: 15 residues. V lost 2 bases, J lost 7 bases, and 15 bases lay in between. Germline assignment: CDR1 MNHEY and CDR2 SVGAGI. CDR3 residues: CASSYDSRLRQPQHF. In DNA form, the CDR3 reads TGTGCCAGCAGTTACGATTCACGACTTCGGCAGCCCCAGCATTTT.